This T cell receptor (beta chain) comes out of a study of blood T cell repertoires in COVID-19. Overall study context: Samples representing acute and convalescent COVID-19 were sourced from the United States, Italy and Spain. From T cells, B-cell-depleted T cells, or PBMCs came the material, which was cDNA or gDNA.

Germline lookup yields CDR1 SGHNT and CDR2 YENEEA. The CDR3 sequence is 16 residues long. V lost 0 bases, J lost 3 bases, and 15 bases lay in between. Cohort 3 recovered donors had two negative PCRs, clearance, or symptom resolution. In the original analysis: Counts of nucleated cells, estimated from reference gene primer amplification, were obtained. Using immunoSEQ multiplex PCR, the repertoire was profiled, and TCRdb retains in-frame clones only, with some absent. The V and J calls and clone size were taken over from that table, and D and trimming were inferred from the DNA. The sample has over 250,000 clones, 90% seen once.

This chain uses TRBV11-3 with TRBJ2-7; D might be TRBD1 (5 bases). Material for sequencing was PBMCs or T cells enriched from blood (not recorded which). The TCR sequence derives from a man aged 60 to 69 who had recovered from COVID-19. The CDR3: CASSLEGQGLDYEQYF. In nucleotides, the CDR3 is TGTGCCAGCAGCTTAGAGGGGCAGGGCCTAGACTACGAGCAGTACTTC. The whole variable domain, filled in from reference TRBV11-3 and TRBJ2-7, reads EAGVVQSPRYKIIEKKQPVAFWCNPISGHNTLYWYLQNLGQGPELLIRYENEEAVDDSQLPKDRFSAERLKGVDSTLKIQPAELGDSAVYLCASSLEGQGLDYEQYFGPGTRLTVT.